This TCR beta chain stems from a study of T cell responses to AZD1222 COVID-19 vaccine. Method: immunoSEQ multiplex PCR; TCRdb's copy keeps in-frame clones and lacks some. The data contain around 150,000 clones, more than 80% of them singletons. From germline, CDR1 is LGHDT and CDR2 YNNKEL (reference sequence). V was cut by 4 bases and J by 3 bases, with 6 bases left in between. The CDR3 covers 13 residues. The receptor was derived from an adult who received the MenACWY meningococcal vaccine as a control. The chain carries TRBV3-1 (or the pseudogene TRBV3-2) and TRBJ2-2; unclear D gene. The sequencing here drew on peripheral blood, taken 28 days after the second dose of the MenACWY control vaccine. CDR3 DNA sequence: TGTGCCAGCAGCCCCAGCGACACCGGGGAGCTGTTTTTT. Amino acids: CASSPSDTGELFF.